This T cell receptor (beta chain) was sequenced in a study of T-cell reconstitution after alpha-beta-depleted transplantation in children. The CDR3 has 15 residues. Germline-derived CDR1 and CDR2 are SGHRS and YFSETQ. V lost 1 base, J lost 5 bases, and 6 bases stayed unmatched. In this sample, this clonotype turned up a few times. Preparation of the TCRbeta library involved a method that used unique molecular identifiers. TCRdb passed the PCR reads through MiXCR, listing each CDR3 protein once. The table includes about 500,000 distinct CDR3 sequences, about 33% detected once. The origin of this receptor is a human donor who donated a stem cell graft to a child with aplastic anemia. This chain joins TRBV5-1 and TRBJ2-7; 10 bases fit TRBD2. Source: PBMCs from the stem cell graft donor, taken from the stem cell graft. The CDR3 nucleotides are TGCGCCAGCAGCTTGAACCGAGCGGGAGGGGACGAGCAGTACTTC. It translates to CASSLNRAGGDEQYF.